The next 29 T cell receptor beta chains were all read from a single sample in a study of blood T cells in healthy people across ages. A sample-barcoded 5' primer and a J-beta primer mix were used in a second PCR of about 6 to 11 cycles. Each CDR3 protein gets one entry after TCRdb re-called the 5' RACE reads with MiXCR. There are around 320,000 distinct CDR3 sequences in the sample; 25% to 30% occur only once, and over 25% lies in the top ten. The sample was blood. The source is a woman aged 70-85 years in good health.

The chain combines TRBV29-1 with TRBJ1-3, with 9 nucleotides matching TRBD1. The V segment lost 4 bases and the J segment 8 bases; nucleotides outside the gene matches: 12. The CDR3 is 15 residues long. CDR1 and CDR2 from the germline V gene are SQVTM and ANQGSEA. The chain's CDR3 is CSVASRGDRDHTIYF. The DNA for the CDR3 is TGCAGCGTTGCCTCCCGGGGGGACAGGGATCACACCATATATTTT.

This clonotype has a handful of counts. The junction does not match germline at one end; this may be a read error. J is TRBJ1-6 and V is TRBV6-5; 9 nucleotides align to TRBD1. This CDR3 comprises 14 residues. Germline V gene sequence: CDR1 MNHEY, CDR2 SVGAGI. The CDR3 DNA reads as TGTGCCGGCAGGTGGGGACAGGGTGACTCACCCCTCCACTTT. Translating it yields CAGRWGQGDSPLHF.

The V call is TRBV20-1, the J call TRBJ1-5, with unresolved D. V was trimmed by 4 bases and J by 2 bases, leaving 12 bases between them. Per the germline V gene, CDR1 is DFQATT and CDR2 is SNEGSKA (reference sequence). CDR3 length: 14 residues. CDR3 bases: TGCAGTGCTATCAAGGACGGAGGCAATCAGCCCCAGCATTTT. It translates to CSAIKDGGNQPQHF.

The chain joins TRBV29-1 to TRBJ2-7; D possibly corresponds to TRBD1 (5 bases). CDR1 and CDR2 from the germline V gene are SQVTM and ANQGSEA. The V end lost 5 bases, the J end lost 5 bases, and 16 bases lay between the germline ends. CDR3 size: 13 residues. CDR3 in DNA: TGCAGCGTTTCAGGGTTTGGTAGGGACGAGCAGTACTTC. Translating it yields CSVSGFGRDEQYF.

This clonotype was seen more than once but under ten times. The V and J genes are TRBV28 and TRBJ2-7; weak D call: TRBD2 (6 bases). CDR3 length: 15 amino acids. CDR1 is MDHEN, CDR2 SYDVKM, per germline. V was shortened by 4 bases and J by 0 bases, with 13 bases between the two germline ends. Here the CDR3 DNA reads TGTGCCAGCAGTTACCAGCGGGCCAGCTCCTACGAGCAGTACTTC. Protein product: CASSYQRASSYEQYF. Combining the CDR3 with reference TRBV28 and TRBJ2-7 gives the whole variable domain DVKVTQSSRYLVKRTGEKVFLECVQDMDHENMFWYRQDPGLGLRLIYFSYDVKMKEKGDIPEGYSVSREKKERFSLILESASTNQTSMYLCASSYQRASSYEQYFGPGTRLTVT.

V and J are TRBV12-3 or TRBV12-4 and TRBJ1-1; D gene uncertain. Trimming cost V 6 bases and J 1 base, with 9 bases left between them. This CDR3 is 13 amino acids long. CDR3 coding DNA: TGTGCCAGCAGAAAAGGGTGGAACACTGAAGCTTTCTTT. This sequence encodes CASRKGWNTEAFF.

A few counts support this clonotype. The J gene is TRBJ2-3, the V gene TRBV20-1; tentatively, D is TRBD1 or TRBD2 (6 bases each). Trimming pared 1 base from V and 4 bases from J, leaving 15 bases between. The CDR3 is 15 residues long. In germline, CDR1 is DFQATT, CDR2 SNEGSKA (reference sequence). The DNA of the CDR3 is TGCAGTGCTAGAGCCAGGGAGGCAGGGGCAGATACGCAGTATTTT. It translates to CSARAREAGADTQYF.

This clonotype was seen a handful of times. This rearrangement joins TRBV6-6 to TRBJ1-1; perhaps TRBD1 as D (5 bases). The germline V gene encodes CDR1 MNHNY and CDR2 SVGAGI (reference sequence). This CDR3 is built from 15 residues. V gave up 0 bases and J gave up 1 base, with 9 bases separating them. CDR3 bases: TGTGCCAGCAGTTACTCGTATCAGGGGAACACTGAAGCTTTCTTT. This codes for CASSYSYQGNTEAFF.

V and J are TRBV28 and TRBJ2-3, with 8 bases identical to TRBD2. This CDR3 is built from 15 residues. Germline V CDR1 and CDR2: MDHEN, SYDVKM. V lost 8 bases and J lost 5; bases outside the gene matches: 12. The CDR3 here is CASFPAGDRLDTQYF. For the CDR3, the DNA is TGTGCCAGCTTCCCAGCGGGAGATCGGCTAGATACGCAGTATTTT.

V usage is TRBV5-5 and J usage is TRBJ1-2; D is unresolved. Germline V CDR1 and CDR2: SGHKS, YYEKEE (reference sequence). The V gene lost 6 bases and the J gene lost 2 bases, with 8 bases spanning the gap. This CDR3 is built from 12 residues. This CDR3 reads CASMGWNYGYTF. The CDR3 DNA reads TGTGCCAGCATGGGGTGGAACTATGGCTACACCTTC.

There are a few counts of this clonotype. The chain couples TRBV7-9 to TRBJ1-2, with D maybe TRBD1 (5 bases). V lost 5 bases to trimming and J lost 0 bases, with 7 bases between them. This CDR3 is 13 amino acids long. The germline gives CDR1 SEHNR, CDR2 FQNEAQ (reference sequence). CDR3 region: CASSRDANYGYTF. CDR3 DNA: TGTGCCAGCAGCCGGGACGCTAACTATGGCTACACCTTC.

V usage is TRBV28 and J usage is TRBJ2-5; 8 bases agree with TRBD1. The CDR3 extends over 12 amino acids. The germline gives CDR1 MDHEN, CDR2 SYDVKM. V was pared by 7 bases and J by 5 bases, with 3 bases of the junction left unmatched. This CDR3 is CASTRQGETQYF. DNA for the CDR3: TGTGCCAGCACCCGACAGGGGGAGACCCAGTACTTC.

Concerning this clonotype itself: An end of the junction does not agree with germline; a read error may underlie this. This chain connects TRBV10-3 to TRBJ2-7; TRBD1 might be the D (5 bases). Germline CDR1 reads ENHRY; CDR2 reads SYGVKD. This CDR3 comprises 14 residues. CDR3 sequence reads: CVIKRGSHSYEQYF. The CDR3 bases are TGTGTCATCAAAAGGGGTTCCCACTCCTACGAGCAGTACTTC.

This clonotype showed up many times. This sequence joins TRBV7-2 and TRBJ2-5, with 11 bases lining up with TRBD2. The V gene's germline CDR1 is SGHTA and CDR2 FQGNSA. CDR3 length: 15 amino acids. Trimming took 0 bases from V and 5 from J; bases not matched to a gene: 2. CDR3 in amino acids: CASSLARTSGETQYF. The CDR3 region has the DNA TGTGCCAGCAGCTTAGCGAGGACTAGCGGGGAGACCCAGTACTTC.

The rearrangement uses TRBV6-1 and TRBJ1-1; weak D call: TRBD1 (6 bases). CDR1 is MNHNS, CDR2 SASEGT, per germline. Trimming pared 6 bases from V and 1 base from J, leaving 9 bases between. The CDR3 is 13 amino acids. This CDR3 is CASRRGTNTEAFF. The CDR3 bases are TGTGCCAGCAGAAGGGGGACGAACACTGAAGCTTTCTTT.

This clonotype has more than one count but fewer than ten. V and J are TRBV7-2 and TRBJ2-2; D is ambiguous. The germline V and J ends were trimmed by 2 bases and 8 bases, with 9 bases remaining between them. CDR1 SGHTA and CDR2 FQGNSA come from the germline V gene. The CDR3 runs 13 residues. The CDR3 protein is CASSLSLVGELFF. The CDR3 DNA sequence: TGTGCCAGCAGCTTATCATTGGTGGGGGAGCTGTTTTTT.

The gene calls are TRBV5-5 and TRBJ2-4; D remains ambiguous. The V gene's germline CDR1 is SGHKS and CDR2 YYEKEE (reference sequence). V shed 7 bases and J shed 0 bases, with 8 bases lying between them. This CDR3 has 13 residues. The CDR3 region has the DNA TGTGCCAGCGGCGAGCAAGCCAAAAACATTCAGTACTTC. Translated: CASGEQAKNIQYF. Full variable domain (remainder filled in from reference TRBV5-5 and TRBJ2-4): DAGVTQSPTHLIKTRGQQVTLRCSPISGHKSVSWYQQVLGQGPQFIFQYYEKEERGRGNFPDRFSARQFPNYSSELNVNALLLGDSALYLCASGEQAKNIQYFGAGTRLSVL.

The chain links TRBV10-3 to TRBJ1-1, with 10 bases identical to TRBD1. Germline values: CDR1 ENHRY, CDR2 SYGVKD. This CDR3 has 17 residues. The J segment lost 5 bases and the V segment lost 1 base, leaving 10 bases of the junction unmatched. This CDR3 is CAISELGIPGQGTEAFF. The DNA for the CDR3 is TGTGCCATCAGTGAGTTAGGAATCCCGGGACAGGGGACTGAAGCTTTCTTT.

This clonotype has just a few counts. The rearrangement uses TRBV7-2 and TRBJ2-1, with 7 positions matching TRBD1. The last part of the DNA fits TRBJ2-7 better; the J call may be wrong. The CDR3 totals 14 residues. The V gene's germline CDR1 is SGHTA and CDR2 FQGNSA. The CDR3 nucleotides are TGTGCCAGCAGCTTGCACCAGGGGGCCTACGAGCAGTACTTC. This codes for CASSLHQGAYEQYF.

The sample holds a few counts of this clonotype. The CDR3 DNA reads as TGCGCCAGCAGCTTGGGGCCCCCAGCGGGAGGCACAGATACGCAGTATTTT. As protein: CASSLGPPAGGTDTQYF. The genes are TRBV5-1 and TRBJ2-3; TRBD2 agrees at 8 bases. Germline V gives CDR1 SGHRS, CDR2 YFSETQ. The V segment lost 0 bases and the J segment 1 base; nucleotides outside the gene matches: 7. This CDR3 is built from 17 residues.

V gene TRBV20-1 combines with J gene TRBJ2-7; D is perhaps TRBD1 (6 bases). CDR1 DFQATT and CDR2 SNEGSKA come from the germline V gene (reference sequence). The length of the CDR3 is 14 residues. V was cut by 0 bases and J by 4 bases, with 13 bases left in between. The CDR3 loop is CSARDPRGWYEQYF. The CDR3, as DNA: TGCAGTGCTAGAGATCCGAGGGGGTGGTACGAGCAGTACTTC.

This clonotype has just a few counts. The chain employs TRBV28 and TRBJ2-7, with 7 bases matching TRBD1. Germline trimming cut 6 bases from V and 3 bases from J; bases unmatched to any gene: 11. Germline CDR1 reads MDHEN; CDR2 reads SYDVKM. This CDR3 spans 15 amino acids. The CDR3: CASSFTGQTIYEQYF. CDR3 DNA: TGTGCCAGCAGCTTTACGGGACAGACGATCTACGAGCAGTACTTC.

This chain links TRBV20-1 with TRBJ2-3; TRBD2 matches at 7 bases. V dropped 2 bases and J dropped 4; count of bases not matched to a gene: 3. In germline, CDR1 is DFQATT, CDR2 SNEGSKA (reference sequence). This CDR3 has 13 amino acids. CDR3 protein: CSARSSGADTQYF. CDR3 coding DNA: TGCAGTGCTAGATCCAGCGGGGCAGATACGCAGTATTTT.

This clonotype was seen a handful of times. The V gene is TRBV20-1, the J gene TRBJ2-4; maybe TRBD1 (5 bases). Germline-derived CDR1 and CDR2 are DFQATT and SNEGSKA (reference sequence). This CDR3 comprises 13 residues. The CDR3, as DNA: TGCAGCGCCAGGGCCAGGATCTATGACATTCAGTACTTC. This gives the protein CSARARIYDIQYF.

This chain links TRBV19 with TRBJ2-1; TRBD2 matches at 7 bases. J lost 3 bases, V lost 9 bases, and 8 bases had no gene match. The CDR3 runs 14 residues. Germline values: CDR1 LNHDA, CDR2 SQIVND (reference sequence). CDR3: CASRPGGFYNEQFF. CDR3 DNA sequence: TGTGCCAGCCGCCCGGGAGGTTTCTACAATGAGCAGTTCTTC.

The genes are TRBV28 and TRBJ1-6; TRBD1 aligns across 7 bases. With V trimmed by 7 bases and J by 10 bases, 7 bases remained unmatched. The CDR3 length is 13 residues. Germline CDR1 and CDR2: MDHEN and SYDVKM. The CDR3 sequence: CASTLTGESPLHF. Written as DNA, the CDR3 is TGTGCCAGCACTCTTACAGGGGAATCACCCCTCCACTTT.

This clonotype was found a few times. The chain carries TRBV20-1 and TRBJ2-5, with TRBD2 as a possible D gene (5 bases). The DNA end is a closer match to TRBJ2-1, so the J assignment may be wrong. There are 15 residues in the CDR3. Germline loops: CDR1 DFQATT, CDR2 SNEGSKA (reference sequence). CDR3 nucleotide sequence: TGCAGTGCTAGAGATCAAGGAGGCCCCGGAAATGAGCAGTTCTTC. This translates into CSARDQGGPGNEQFF.

The sample holds a few counts of this clonotype. The CDR3, as DNA: TGTGCCAGGACCCAGTGGAAGCGGCGCTCCTACAATGAGCAGTTCTTC. Translation: CARTQWKRRSYNEQFF. The chain carries TRBV3-1 and TRBJ2-1, with D possibly TRBD2 on 5 matching bases. The CDR3 totals 16 residues. Germline V gene sequence: CDR1 LGHDT, CDR2 YNNKEL (reference sequence). The ends were cut back, 9 bases at V and 0 bases at J, with 18 bases in the middle.

The rearrangement links TRBV18 to TRBJ2-7; D is ambiguous. Trimming shortened V by 2 bases and J by 5 bases, and 13 bases separated the two germline ends. CDR3 size: 14 residues. From germline, CDR1 is KGHSH and CDR2 LQKENI. The CDR3 loop is CASSPGSQRHEQYF. CDR3 sequence (DNA): TGTGCCAGCTCACCAGGGTCCCAAAGGCACGAGCAGTACTTC.